This T cell receptor beta chain was sequenced in a study of T cell responses to AZD1222 COVID-19 vaccine. General study findings and limits: Clonal diversity may have been underestimated in mostly white British donors.

As to this clone: Antigen unknown.

The protocol was immunoSEQ multiplex PCR, while the TCRdb copy is restricted to in-frame clones and leaves out a portion. The sample holds 120,000 or so clones; more than 65% are singletons and the top ten take roughly a quarter. The starting material was peripheral blood, obtained 28 days after the second AZD1222 dose. The TCR sequence derives from an adult who received the AZD1222 COVID-19 vaccine.

CDR3 residues: CASSSDYTDTQYF. As DNA, the CDR3 is TGTGCCAGCAGCTCCGACTACACAGATACGCAGTATTTT. The rearrangement uses TRBV9 and TRBJ2-3; a weak D match, TRBD2 (5 bases). Germline loops: CDR1 SGDLS, CDR2 YYNGEE. The V end lost 4 bases, the J end lost 2 bases, and 8 bases lay between the germline ends. The CDR3 runs to 13 residues.